The 9 T cell receptor beta chains listed next were all sequenced from one sample in a study of graft-versus-host responses after intestinal transplantation. What these receptors recognize is not known. Assay: immunoSEQ multiplex PCR; the TCRdb copy retains only in-frame clones and omits some. This sample carries about 120,000 clones, 93% of them seen once, and the ten largest clones take 0.4% to 0.55%. The sequences come from unstimulated CD8+ T cells sorted from spleen or lymph node cells, collected before intestinal transplant. These receptors were obtained from a human donor who received an intestinal transplant.

The rearrangement joins TRBV28 to TRBJ2-3, with 9 positions matching TRBD1. The CDR3 runs to 14 residues. Germline V gene data show CDR1 as MDHEN and CDR2 as SYDVKM. V lost 10 bases to trimming and J lost 4 bases; unmatched junction nucleotides: 9. The CDR3 protein is CAIADRGSADTQYF. The CDR3 region has the DNA TGTGCCATCGCGGACAGGGGAAGCGCAGATACGCAGTATTTT. Using reference TRBV28 and TRBJ2-3 for the parts outside the CDR3, the full variable domain is DVKVTQSSRYLVKRTGEKVFLECVQDMDHENMFWYRQDPGLGLRLIYFSYDVKMKEKGDIPEGYSVSREKKERFSLILESASTNQTSMYLCAIADRGSADTQYFGPGTRLTVL.

In its sample, this clone was seen once. The chain joins TRBV25-1 to TRBJ1-3; D is unclear. This CDR3 region has 15 residues. Germline loops: CDR1 MGHDK, CDR2 SYGVNS. V was shortened by 1 base and J by 1 base, with 8 bases between the two germline ends. Written as DNA, the CDR3 is TGTGCCAGCAGTGAATTCCCAGATTCTGGAAACACCATATATTTT. Protein sequence: CASSEFPDSGNTIYF.

The V gene is TRBV27, the J gene TRBJ1-1; D might be TRBD1 (6 bases). Germline-derived CDR1 and CDR2 are MNHEY and SMNVEV (reference sequence). V shed 6 bases and J shed 3 bases, with 23 bases lying between them. This CDR3 contains 17 residues. The CDR3 protein is CASSLIYRDSEYTEAFF. CDR3 in DNA: TGTGCCAGCAGCCTAATTTACAGGGATAGTGAATACACTGAAGCTTTCTTT.

V usage is TRBV11-2 and J usage is TRBJ1-1; tentatively, D is TRBD1 (5 bases). V was pared by 2 bases and J by 4 bases, with 17 bases between. The CDR3 runs 16 residues. The germline V gene has CDR1 SGHAT and CDR2 FQNNGV. The DNA of the CDR3 is TGTGCCAGCAGCTTAACTACCGGGTCGGGGCTCACTGAAGCTTTCTTT. Its protein product is CASSLTTGSGLTEAFF.

This chain uses TRBV6-5 with TRBJ2-7; 11 bases are a match to TRBD1. The germline gives CDR1 MNHEY, CDR2 SVGAGI. This CDR3 is 15 amino acids long. Trimming took 6 bases from V and 3 from J; bases not matched to a gene: 7. The CDR3 loop is CASRPGGTGGYEQYF. The CDR3 DNA sequence: TGTGCCAGCAGGCCGGGTGGGACAGGGGGCTACGAGCAGTACTTC.

The chain carries TRBV5-6 and TRBJ2-3, with TRBD2 identical over 7 bases. Looked up from germline, CDR1 is SGHDT and CDR2 is YYEEEE. This CDR3 has 17 residues. V shed 1 base and J 2 bases; nucleotides not matched to a gene: 10. CDR3 region: CASSLYPSGAYTDTQYF. The CDR3, as DNA: TGTGCCAGCAGCTTGTATCCTAGCGGAGCCTACACAGATACGCAGTATTTT.

V and J are TRBV27 and TRBJ1-2; D remains unclear. Germline lookup yields CDR1 MNHEY and CDR2 SMNVEV (reference sequence). The V gene lost 2 bases and the J gene lost 2 bases, with 12 bases spanning the gap. The CDR3 contains 15 residues. DNA of the CDR3: TGTGCCAGCAGTTTAGGTCCAGGTCCGAACTATGGCTACACCTTC. It yields the protein CASSLGPGPNYGYTF.

This sequence joins TRBV10-3 and TRBJ2-5; TRBD2 matches at 14 bases. Germline V gives CDR1 ENHRY, CDR2 SYGVKD. J gave up 4 bases and V 10 bases, and 8 bases lay outside the gene matches. CDR3 length equals 15 residues. CDR3 sequence: CATRTSGRLIETQYF. Written as DNA, the CDR3 is TGTGCCACCCGGACTAGCGGGAGGTTGATAGAGACCCAGTACTTC.

V and J are TRBV7-2 and TRBJ1-1; D remains unclear. The CDR3 covers 14 residues. Germline V gives CDR1 SGHTA, CDR2 FQGNSA. V lost 1 base to trimming and J lost 1 base, with 7 bases between them. CDR3 coding DNA: TGTGCCAGCAGCTTAGGCCCGGGGAACACTGAAGCTTTCTTT. Protein product: CASSLGPGNTEAFF.